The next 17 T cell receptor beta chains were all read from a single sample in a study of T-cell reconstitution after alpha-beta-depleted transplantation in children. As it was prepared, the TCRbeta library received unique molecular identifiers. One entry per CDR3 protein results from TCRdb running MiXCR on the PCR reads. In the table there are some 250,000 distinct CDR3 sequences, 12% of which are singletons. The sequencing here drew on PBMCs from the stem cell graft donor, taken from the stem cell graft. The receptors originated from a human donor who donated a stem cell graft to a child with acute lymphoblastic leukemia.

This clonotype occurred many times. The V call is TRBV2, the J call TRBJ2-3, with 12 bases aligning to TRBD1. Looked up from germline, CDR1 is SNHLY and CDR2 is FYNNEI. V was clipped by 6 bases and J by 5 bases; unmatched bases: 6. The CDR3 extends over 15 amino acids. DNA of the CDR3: TGTGCCAGCAGCGGGACAGGGGGCTTTGTAGATACGCAGTATTTT. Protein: CASSGTGGFVDTQYF.

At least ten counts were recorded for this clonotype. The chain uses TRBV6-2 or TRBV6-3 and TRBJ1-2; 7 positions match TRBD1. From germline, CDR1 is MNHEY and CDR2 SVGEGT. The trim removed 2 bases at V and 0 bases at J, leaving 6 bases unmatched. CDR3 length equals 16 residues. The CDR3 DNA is TGTGCCAGCAGTTACGGGGGGACAGAGGCTAACTATGGCTACACCTTC. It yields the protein CASSYGGTEANYGYTF.

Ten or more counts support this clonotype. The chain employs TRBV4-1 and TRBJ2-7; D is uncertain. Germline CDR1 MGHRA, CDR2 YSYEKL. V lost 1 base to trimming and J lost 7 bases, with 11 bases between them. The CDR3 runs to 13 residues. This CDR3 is CASSQGRNGEQYF. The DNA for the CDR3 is TGCGCCAGCAGCCAAGGGCGAAATGGGGAGCAGTACTTC.

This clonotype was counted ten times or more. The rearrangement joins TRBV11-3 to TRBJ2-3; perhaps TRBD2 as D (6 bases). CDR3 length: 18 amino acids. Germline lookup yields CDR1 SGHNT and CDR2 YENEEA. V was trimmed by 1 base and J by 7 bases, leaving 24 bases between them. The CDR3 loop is CASSLGENRAAGPYTQYF. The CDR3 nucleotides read TGTGCCAGCAGCTTAGGAGAGAATCGAGCGGCGGGACCCTATACGCAGTATTTT.

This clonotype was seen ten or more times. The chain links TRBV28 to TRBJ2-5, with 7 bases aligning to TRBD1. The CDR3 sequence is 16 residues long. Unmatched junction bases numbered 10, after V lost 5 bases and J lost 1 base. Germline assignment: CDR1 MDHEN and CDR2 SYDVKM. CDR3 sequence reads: CASSTYSGQSQETQYF. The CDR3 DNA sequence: TGTGCCAGCAGTACGTATTCGGGACAGTCCCAAGAGACCCAGTACTTC.

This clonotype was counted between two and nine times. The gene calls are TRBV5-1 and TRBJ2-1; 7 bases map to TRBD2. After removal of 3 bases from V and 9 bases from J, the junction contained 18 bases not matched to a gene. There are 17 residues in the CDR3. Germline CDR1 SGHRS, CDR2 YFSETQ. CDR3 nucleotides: TGCGCCAGCAGCTGGCGCGCTAGCGGCGGAGTAGCGAGTGAGCAGTTCTTC. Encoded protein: CASSWRASGGVASEQFF.

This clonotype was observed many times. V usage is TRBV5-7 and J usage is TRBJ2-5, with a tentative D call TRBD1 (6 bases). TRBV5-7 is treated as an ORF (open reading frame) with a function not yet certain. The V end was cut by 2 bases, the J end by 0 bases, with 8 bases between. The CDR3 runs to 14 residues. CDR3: CASSFGQNQETQYF. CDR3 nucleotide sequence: TGTGCCAGCAGCTTCGGACAGAACCAAGAGACCCAGTACTTC.

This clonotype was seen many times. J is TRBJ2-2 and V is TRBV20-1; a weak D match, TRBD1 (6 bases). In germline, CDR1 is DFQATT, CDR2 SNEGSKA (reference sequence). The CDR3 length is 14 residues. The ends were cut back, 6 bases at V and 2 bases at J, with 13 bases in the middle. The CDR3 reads CSAGQILNTGELFF. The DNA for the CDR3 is TGCAGTGCCGGACAGATCTTAAACACCGGGGAGCTGTTTTTT.

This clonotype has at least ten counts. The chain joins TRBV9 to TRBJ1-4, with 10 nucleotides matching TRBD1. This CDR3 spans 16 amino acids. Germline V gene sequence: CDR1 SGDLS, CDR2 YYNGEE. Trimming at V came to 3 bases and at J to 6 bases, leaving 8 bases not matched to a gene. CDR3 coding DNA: TGTGCCAGCAGCGCCCCGGGACAGGGGATAGATGAAAAACTGTTTTTT. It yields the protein CASSAPGQGIDEKLFF. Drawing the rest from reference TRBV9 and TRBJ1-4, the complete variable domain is DSGVTQTPKHLITATGQRVTLRCSPRSGDLSVYWYQQSLDQGLQFLIQYYNGEERAKGNILERFSAQQFPDLHSELNLSSLELGDSALYFCASSAPGQGIDEKLFFGSGTQLSVL.

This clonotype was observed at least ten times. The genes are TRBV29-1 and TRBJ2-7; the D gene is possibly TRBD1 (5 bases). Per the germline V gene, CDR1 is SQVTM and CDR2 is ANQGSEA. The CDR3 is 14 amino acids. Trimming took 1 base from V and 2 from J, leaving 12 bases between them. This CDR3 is CSVEAPGNPYEQYF. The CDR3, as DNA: TGCAGCGTTGAAGCCCCAGGGAACCCCTACGAGCAGTACTTC.

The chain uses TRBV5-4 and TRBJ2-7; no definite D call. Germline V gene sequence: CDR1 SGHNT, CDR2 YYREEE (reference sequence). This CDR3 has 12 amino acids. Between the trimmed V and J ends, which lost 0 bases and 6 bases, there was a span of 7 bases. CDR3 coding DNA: TGTGCCAGCAGCTTGGATGTTTCCGAGCAGTACTTC. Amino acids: CASSLDVSEQYF.

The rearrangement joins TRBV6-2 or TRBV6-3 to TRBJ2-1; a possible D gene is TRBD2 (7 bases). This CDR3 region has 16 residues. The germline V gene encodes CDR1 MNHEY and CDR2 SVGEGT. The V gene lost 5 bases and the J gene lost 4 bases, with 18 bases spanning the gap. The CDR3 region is CASSPRGGSGYNEQFF. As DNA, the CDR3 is TGTGCCAGCAGTCCCAGGGGCGGGAGCGGATACAATGAGCAGTTCTTC.

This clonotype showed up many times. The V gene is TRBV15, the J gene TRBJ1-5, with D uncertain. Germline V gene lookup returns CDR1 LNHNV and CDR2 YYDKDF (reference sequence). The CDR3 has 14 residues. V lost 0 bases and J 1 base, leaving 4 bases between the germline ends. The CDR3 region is CATSRDTSNQPQHF. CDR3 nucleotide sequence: TGTGCCACCAGCAGAGATACCAGCAATCAGCCCCAGCATTTT.

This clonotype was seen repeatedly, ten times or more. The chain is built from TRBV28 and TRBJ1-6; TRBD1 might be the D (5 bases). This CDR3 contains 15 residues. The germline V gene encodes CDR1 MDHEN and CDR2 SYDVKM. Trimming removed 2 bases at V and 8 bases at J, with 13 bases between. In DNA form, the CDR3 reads TGTGCCAGCAGTTTAATTTGGGGCGGGGATTCACCCCTCCACTTT. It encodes CASSLIWGGDSPLHF.

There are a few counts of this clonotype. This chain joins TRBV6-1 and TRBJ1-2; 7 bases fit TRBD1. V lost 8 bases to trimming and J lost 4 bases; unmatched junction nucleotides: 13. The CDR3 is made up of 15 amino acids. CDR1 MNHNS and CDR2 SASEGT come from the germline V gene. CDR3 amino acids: CASFQRGREFYGYTF. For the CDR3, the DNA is TGTGCCAGCTTCCAGAGGGGGCGGGAATTCTATGGCTACACCTTC.

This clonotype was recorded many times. The DNA of the CDR3 is TGTGCCAGCAGCGTAGCTCATGGGAACACTGAAGCTTTCTTT. Translated: CASSVAHGNTEAFF. The rearrangement links TRBV9 to TRBJ1-1; D gene uncertain. This CDR3 has 14 amino acids. The germline V gene has CDR1 SGDLS and CDR2 YYNGEE. Trimming shortened V by 0 bases and J by 1 base, and 7 bases separated the two germline ends.

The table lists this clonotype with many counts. CDR3 loop: CASSPMRQASYEQYF. As DNA, the CDR3 is TGTGCCAGCTCACCGATGAGACAAGCCTCCTACGAGCAGTACTTC. The chain combines TRBV18 with TRBJ2-7, with no clear D. The CDR3 extends over 15 amino acids. CDR1 is KGHSH and CDR2 is LQKENI in the germline V gene. Trimming pared 3 bases from V and 0 bases from J, leaving 12 bases between.